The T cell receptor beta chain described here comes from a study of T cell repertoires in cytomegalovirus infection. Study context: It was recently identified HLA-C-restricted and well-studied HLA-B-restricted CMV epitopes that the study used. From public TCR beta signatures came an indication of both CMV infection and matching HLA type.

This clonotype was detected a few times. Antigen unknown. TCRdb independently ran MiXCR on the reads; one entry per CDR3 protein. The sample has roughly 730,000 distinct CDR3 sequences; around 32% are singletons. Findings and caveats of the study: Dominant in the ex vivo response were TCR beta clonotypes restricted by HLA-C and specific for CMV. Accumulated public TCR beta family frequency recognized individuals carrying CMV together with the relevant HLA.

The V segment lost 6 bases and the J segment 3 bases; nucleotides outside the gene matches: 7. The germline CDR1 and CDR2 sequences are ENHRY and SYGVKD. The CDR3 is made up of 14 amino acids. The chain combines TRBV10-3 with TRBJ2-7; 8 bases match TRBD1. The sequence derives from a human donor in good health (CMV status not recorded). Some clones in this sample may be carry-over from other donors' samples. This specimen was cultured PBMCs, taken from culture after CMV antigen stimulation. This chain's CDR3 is CAISGRTGSYEQYF. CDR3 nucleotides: TGTGCCATCAGCGGAAGGACAGGGAGCTACGAGCAGTACTTC.